Below, one T cell receptor beta chain is given with its context. The sample comes from a study of blood T cell repertoires in COVID-19. Germline assignment: CDR1 LNHDA and CDR2 SQIVND (reference sequence). V lost 6 bases, J lost 2 bases, and 14 bases lay in between. The CDR3 loop spans 15 amino acids. The table came from immunoSEQ multiplex PCR; TCRdb's copy has only in-frame clones and leaves some out. This repertoire shows around 300,000 clones, about 89% found once; its top ten account for roughly 0.96%. The chain links TRBV19 to TRBJ2-1, with D possibly matching TRBD1 (5 bases). Sequencing input: peripheral blood. The receptor comes from a woman in her forties who had recovered from COVID-19. The CDR3 DNA sequence: TGTGCCAGTAGGTTGACTCCAGGGCCCTACAATGAGCAGTTCTTC. Translated: CASRLTPGPYNEQFF.